This T cell receptor (beta chain) was retrieved from a study of blood T cell repertoires in COVID-19. Study-level background: Sites in the United States, Italy and Spain provided acute and convalescent COVID-19 samples. In each case, the material was cDNA or gDNA derived from T cells, B-cell-depleted T cells, or PBMCs.

V was cut by 1 base and J by 9 bases, with 10 bases left in between. The germline gives CDR1 KGHSH, CDR2 LQKENI. This CDR3 spans 13 amino acids. In the study's own analysis: Amplification with reference gene primers provided the estimates of nucleated cell counts. The method was immunoSEQ multiplex PCR; TCRdb's version includes in-frame clones alone and lacks a portion of them. V and J calls and clone size come straight from that table; D and trimming were deduced from the DNA. Among 200,000 or so clones listed, roughly 80% were seen once. The sample comprised peripheral blood. The clonotype originates from a human donor in a cohort sampled during active COVID-19. The chain couples TRBV18 to TRBJ2-1, with TRBD2 as a possible D gene (6 bases). The CDR3 nucleotides are TGTGCCAGCTCACCACGGAGGGAAACTGAGCAGTTCTTC. This encodes CASSPRRETEQFF.